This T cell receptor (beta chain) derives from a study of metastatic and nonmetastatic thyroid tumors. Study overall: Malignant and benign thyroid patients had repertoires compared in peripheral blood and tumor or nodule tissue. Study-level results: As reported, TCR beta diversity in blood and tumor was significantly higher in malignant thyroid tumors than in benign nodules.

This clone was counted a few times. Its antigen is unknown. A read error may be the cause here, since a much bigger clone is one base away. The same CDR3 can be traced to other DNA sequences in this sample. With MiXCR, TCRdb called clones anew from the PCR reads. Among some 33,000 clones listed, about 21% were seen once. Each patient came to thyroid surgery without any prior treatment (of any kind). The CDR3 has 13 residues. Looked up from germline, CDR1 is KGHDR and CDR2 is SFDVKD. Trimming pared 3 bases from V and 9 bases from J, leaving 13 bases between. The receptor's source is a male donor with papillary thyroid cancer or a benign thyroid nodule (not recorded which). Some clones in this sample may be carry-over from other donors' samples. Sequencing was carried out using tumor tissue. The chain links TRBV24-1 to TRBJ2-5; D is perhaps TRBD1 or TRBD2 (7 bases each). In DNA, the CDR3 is TGTGCCACCAGTGATACAGGGGAGGGGGCCCAGTACTTC. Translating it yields CATSDTGEGAQYF.